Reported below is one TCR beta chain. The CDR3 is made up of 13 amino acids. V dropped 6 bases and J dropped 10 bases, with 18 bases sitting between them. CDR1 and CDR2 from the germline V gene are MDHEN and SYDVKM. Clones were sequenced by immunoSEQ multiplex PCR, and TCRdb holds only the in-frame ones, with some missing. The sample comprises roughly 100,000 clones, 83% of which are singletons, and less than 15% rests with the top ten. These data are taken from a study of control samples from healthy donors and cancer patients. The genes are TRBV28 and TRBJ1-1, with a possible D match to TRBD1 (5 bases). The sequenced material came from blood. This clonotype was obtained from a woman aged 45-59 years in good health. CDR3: CASSTQGQGGAFF. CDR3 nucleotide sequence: TGTGCCAGCAGCACTCAGGGTCAGGGAGGAGCTTTCTTT. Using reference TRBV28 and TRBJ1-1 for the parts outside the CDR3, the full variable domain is DVKVTQSSRYLVKRTGEKVFLECVQDMDHENMFWYRQDPGLGLRLIYFSYDVKMKEKGDIPEGYSVSREKKERFSLILESASTNQTSMYLCASSTQGQGGAFFGQGTRLTVV.